This T cell receptor beta chain was recorded in a study of beta chain features in type 1 diabetes (dated by TCRdb to between 2017 and 2018). The study in broad terms: Mean age, gender distribution, total cell number and subset yield were not different between patients and healthy donors. A total of roughly 100 million sorted cells were examined across all samples, and the number of cells per subset was strongly correlated with RNA yield. The study compared TCRB repertoires of sorted circulating CD4+ T cell subsets between recently diagnosed type 1 diabetes patients and matched healthy donors. Naive and central memory subsets were obtained from all 30 or so donors, but regulatory and stem cell-like memory subsets were isolated from only 8 patients and about 8 healthy donors.

The entire isolated RNA was reverse transcribed using the High Capacity cDNA Reverse Transcription Kit, and thus expressed TCRB transcripts were sequenced. Deep immunoSEQ sequencing was performed on naive, central memory and regulatory T cell samples, with an average of roughly 3.3 million total reads per sample. After sorted cells were lysed in RLT buffer, RNA was extracted with DNase-treated RNeasy Micro or Mini kits, with the choice depending on cell number. To prevent cross-contamination, each cell subset was processed individually, whereas patient and healthy donor samples were processed jointly. The immunoSEQ multiplex PCR was used to amplify TCRB sequences from cDNA, generating 87-bp fragments that spanned the CDR3 region. Sequencing of the amplicons was done on the Illumina HiSeq platform. The authors processed their data as follows. Synthetic template baselines were used to correct PCR bias computationally, reads within Hamming distance 2 were collapsed, and singletons that could not be merged were discarded. Reads were aligned against IMGT to assign V, D and J genes, CDR3 length and insertions or deletions at six rearrangement sites. Clonotype counts were normalized to sorted cell number within each subset before computing true diversity and Gini coefficients with the tcR R package. The overlap coefficient, calculated on TCRB nucleotide sequences, was used to quantify repertoire sharing. Out-of-frame TCRB sequences from naive cells were analyzed to stand in for the pre-selection repertoire. TCRdb holds this immuneACCESS table with in-frame rearrangements only. Some clones are missing; in checked studies, unresolved V genes explain under half, and the rest has no known cause. V and J calls and clone size come straight from that table; D and trimming were deduced from the DNA. This sample gives 250,000 to 350,000 clones in total; roughly 9.6% of them show up just once. About 0.014% of the sample is held by the ten biggest clonotypes.

Based on the germline V gene, the CDR1 and CDR2 sequences are KGHSH and LQKENI. The CDR3 holds 13 amino acids from the cysteine to the phenylalanine. The read is trimmed to its CDR3 DNA, 39 bases read in frame from base 1. V and J are truncated by 3 bases and 3 bases respectively, leaving an intervening sequence of 9 bases. A single peripheral blood draw of around 100 mL on average was collected from each donor into heparinised tubes. A BD FACSAria II and a panel including CD45RO, CCR7, CD25, CD127, CD95 and CD27 were used to sort naive, central memory, regulatory and stem cell-like memory CD4+ T cells. A purity above 98% was achieved for all sorted populations. Right away, PBMCs were isolated by Lymphoprep density gradient centrifugation and were stained directly, with no culture step. So that batch effects would be minimized, each experiment stained and sorted samples in pairs, pairing one healthy donor with one patient.

As for this clone: The target of this receptor is not known. No much larger clone exists at a distance of one base, and base qualities are not known. This same CDR3 is encoded by further DNA sequences in the sample.

The research as a whole found: Shorter templates might have been favored by PCR, but patient and control samples were amplified and corrected together, so both groups would have been affected equally by any skew. Naive, central memory and regulatory TCRB repertoires appeared to be more similar among patients than among healthy donors. Because cDNA was sequenced instead of genomic DNA, activated cells with high expression could be over-represented, although the groups did not differ in activation or CD3 levels. Only small numbers of individuals were included in the HLA sub-analyses, which left unresolved whether HLA type had any influence on TCRB rearrangement. At VDJ recombination sites, patients with type 1 diabetes made fewer insertions and deleted more nucleotides, a pattern implying thymic rearrangement abnormalities. Type 1 diabetes patients showed a moderate but significant shortening of TCRB CDR3 length in all four CD4+ subsets.

The TCR originated in a woman in her twenties or thirties in good health. Sequenced sample: naive CD4+ T cells from blood. The cell subset or site label, as the study defines it: true naive CD4+ T cells. The V and J genes are TRBV18 and TRBJ2-7; a tentative D call is TRBD1 (6 bases match). At the DNA level, the sequence is TGTGCCAGCTCACCCTCGGACAGCTACGAGCAGTACTTC. Translation gives CASSPSDSYEQYF.